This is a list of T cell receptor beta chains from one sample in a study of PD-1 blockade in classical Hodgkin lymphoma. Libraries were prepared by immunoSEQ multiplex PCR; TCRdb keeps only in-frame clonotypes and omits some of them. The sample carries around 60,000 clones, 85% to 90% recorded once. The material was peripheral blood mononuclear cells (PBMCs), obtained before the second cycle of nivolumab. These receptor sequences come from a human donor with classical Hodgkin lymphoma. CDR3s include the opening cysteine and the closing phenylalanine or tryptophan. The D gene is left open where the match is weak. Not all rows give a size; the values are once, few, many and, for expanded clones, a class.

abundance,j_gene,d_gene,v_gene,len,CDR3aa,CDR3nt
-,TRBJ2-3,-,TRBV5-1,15,CASSTRDRSTDTQYF,TGCGCCAGCAGCACCCGGGACCGAAGCACAGATACGCAGTATTTT
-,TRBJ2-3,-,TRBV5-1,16,CASSLEGVVSSDTQYF,TGCGCCAGCAGCTTGGAGGGGGTGGTGAGTTCAGATACGCAGTATTTT
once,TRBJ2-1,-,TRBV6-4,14,CASSEQGTGNEQFF,TGTGCCAGCAGTGAGCAGGGAACGGGCAATGAGCAGTTCTTC
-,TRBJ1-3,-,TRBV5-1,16,CASSLAGVGSGNTIYF,TGCGCCAGCAGCTTGGCCGGGGTGGGGTCTGGAAACACCATATATTTT
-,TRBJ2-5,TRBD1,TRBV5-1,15,CASSLTGKEGETQYF,TGCGCCAGCAGCCTGACAGGGAAAGAAGGAGAGACCCAGTACTTC
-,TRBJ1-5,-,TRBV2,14,CASSDLSGSQPQHF,TGTGCCAGCAGTGATCTCTCGGGGAGTCAGCCCCAGCATTTT
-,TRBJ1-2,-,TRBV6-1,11,CASSYEGGYTF,TGTGCCAGCAGTTATGAGGGGGGCTACACCTTC
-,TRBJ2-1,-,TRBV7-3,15,CASSSGSHTYNEQFF,TGTGCCAGCAGCTCGGGGTCCCACACTTACAATGAGCAGTTCTTC
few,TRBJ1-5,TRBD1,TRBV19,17,CASSSKSLTGLNQPQHF,TGTGCCAGTAGTTCCAAATCCCTGACAGGGCTCAATCAGCCCCAGCATTTT
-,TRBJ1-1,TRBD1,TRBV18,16,CASSPPGQGAYTEAFF,TGTGCCAGCTCACCTCCGGGACAGGGGGCGTACACTGAAGCTTTCTTT
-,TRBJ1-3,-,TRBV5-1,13,CASQESSGNTIYF,TGCGCCAGCCAAGAGAGCTCTGGAAACACCATATATTTT
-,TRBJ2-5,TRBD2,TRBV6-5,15,CASSSTGGLLETQYF,TGTGCCAGCAGTTCAACGGGGGGGCTTTTGGAGACCCAGTACTTC
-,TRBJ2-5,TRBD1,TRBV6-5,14,CASREQGARQTQYF,TGTGCCAGCAGGGAACAGGGGGCTAGGCAGACCCAGTACTTC
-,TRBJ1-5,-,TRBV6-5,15,CASSYTWESNQPQHF,TGTGCCAGCAGTTATACCTGGGAGAGCAATCAGCCCCAGCATTTT
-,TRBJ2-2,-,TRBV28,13,CASMNRDTGELFF,TGTGCCAGCATGAACAGAGACACCGGGGAGCTGTTTTTT
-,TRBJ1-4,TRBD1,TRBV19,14,CASSRDRADEKLFF,TGTGCCAGTAGTAGAGACAGGGCCGACGAAAAACTGTTTTTT
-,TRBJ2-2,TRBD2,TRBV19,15,CASSLLAGAVGELFF,TGTGCCAGTAGTTTACTAGCGGGGGCGGTCGGGGAGCTGTTTTTT
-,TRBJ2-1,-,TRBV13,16,CASSLEALAIYNEQFF,TGTGCCAGCAGCTTAGAAGCACTTGCCATCTACAATGAGCAGTTCTTC
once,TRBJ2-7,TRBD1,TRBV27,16,CASSQWLGTGPYEQYF,TGTGCCAGCAGTCAATGGTTGGGGACAGGGCCCTACGAGCAGTACTTC
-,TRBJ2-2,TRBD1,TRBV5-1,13,CASSLTGVGELFF,TGCGCCAGCAGCTTGACAGGGGTCGGGGAGCTGTTTTTT
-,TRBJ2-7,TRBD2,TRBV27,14,CASSLGGVVYEQYF,TGTGCCAGCAGTTTGGGGGGGGTAGTGTACGAGCAGTACTTC
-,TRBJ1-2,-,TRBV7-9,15,CASSPWGDSQQFYTF,TGTGCCAGCAGCCCGTGGGGTGACAGCCAGCAGTTCTACACCTTC
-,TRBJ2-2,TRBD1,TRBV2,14,CASSVGTAAGELFF,TGTGCCAGCAGTGTAGGGACAGCGGCCGGGGAGCTGTTTTTT
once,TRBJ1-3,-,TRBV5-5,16,CASSRFGGSSGNTIYF,TGTGCCAGCAGCCGGTTTGGGGGCAGCTCTGGAAACACCATATATTTT
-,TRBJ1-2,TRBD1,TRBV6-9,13,CASSSWTGHGYTF,TGTGCCAGCAGTTCGTGGACAGGGCATGGCTACACCTTC
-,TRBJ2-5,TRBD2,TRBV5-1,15,CASSLAGGPGETQYF,TGCGCCAGCAGCTTGGCGGGGGGGCCGGGGGAGACCCAGTACTTC
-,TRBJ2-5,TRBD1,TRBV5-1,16,CASSLMMNRGLETQYF,TGCGCCAGCAGCTTGATGATGAACAGGGGGTTAGAGACCCAGTACTTC
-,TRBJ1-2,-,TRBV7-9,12,CASSSSWGRNTF,TGTGCCAGCAGCTCCTCCTGGGGGCGGAACACCTTC
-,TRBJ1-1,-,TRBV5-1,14,CASTPEDRNTEAFF,TGCGCCAGCACCCCGGAAGACAGGAACACTGAAGCTTTCTTT
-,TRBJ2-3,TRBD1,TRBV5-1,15,CASSVTGASTDTQYF,TGCGCCAGCAGCGTGACAGGGGCTAGCACAGATACGCAGTATTTT
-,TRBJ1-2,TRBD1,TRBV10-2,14,CATNPGTVLYGYTF,TGCGCCACCAATCCCGGGACAGTCCTTTATGGCTACACCTTC
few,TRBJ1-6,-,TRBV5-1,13,CASSLAGVAPLHF,TGCGCCAGCAGCTTGGCAGGGGTGGCACCCCTCCACTTT
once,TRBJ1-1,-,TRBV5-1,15,CASSLEGQGYTEAFF,TGCGCCAGCAGCTTAGAGGGCCAAGGGTACACTGAAGCTTTCTTT
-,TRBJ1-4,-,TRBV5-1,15,CASNLLGAAGEKLFF,TGCGCCAGCAACTTGCTGGGGGCAGCGGGTGAAAAACTGTTTTTT
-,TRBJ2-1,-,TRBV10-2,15,CASKVDSFNYNEQFF,TGCGCCAGCAAAGTGGACAGTTTTAACTACAATGAGCAGTTCTTC
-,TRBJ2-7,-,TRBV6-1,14,CASIRRDAGYEQYF,TGTGCCAGCATACGCCGGGACGCAGGATACGAGCAGTACTTC
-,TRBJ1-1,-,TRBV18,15,CASSPRATGNTEAFF,TGTGCCAGCTCACCACGGGCGACGGGGAACACTGAAGCTTTCTTT
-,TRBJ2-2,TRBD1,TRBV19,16,CASSTGTGLTTGELFF,TGTGCCAGTAGTACTGGGACAGGGCTCACTACCGGGGAGCTGTTTTTT
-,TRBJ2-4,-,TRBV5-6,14,CASSPDRAKNIQYF,TGTGCCAGCAGCCCCGACAGGGCCAAAAACATTCAGTACTTC
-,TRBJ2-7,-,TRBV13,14,CASSLAGPSYEQYF,TGTGCCAGCAGCTTAGCAGGTCCTTCCTACGAGCAGTACTTC
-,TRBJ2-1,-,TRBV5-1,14,CASSFTDPRDEQFF,TGCGCCAGCAGCTTCACGGACCCCCGAGATGAGCAGTTCTTC
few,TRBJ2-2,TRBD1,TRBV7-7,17,CASSFSLGTEETGELFF,TGTGCCAGCAGCTTCTCCCTCGGGACAGAGGAGACCGGGGAGCTGTTTTTT